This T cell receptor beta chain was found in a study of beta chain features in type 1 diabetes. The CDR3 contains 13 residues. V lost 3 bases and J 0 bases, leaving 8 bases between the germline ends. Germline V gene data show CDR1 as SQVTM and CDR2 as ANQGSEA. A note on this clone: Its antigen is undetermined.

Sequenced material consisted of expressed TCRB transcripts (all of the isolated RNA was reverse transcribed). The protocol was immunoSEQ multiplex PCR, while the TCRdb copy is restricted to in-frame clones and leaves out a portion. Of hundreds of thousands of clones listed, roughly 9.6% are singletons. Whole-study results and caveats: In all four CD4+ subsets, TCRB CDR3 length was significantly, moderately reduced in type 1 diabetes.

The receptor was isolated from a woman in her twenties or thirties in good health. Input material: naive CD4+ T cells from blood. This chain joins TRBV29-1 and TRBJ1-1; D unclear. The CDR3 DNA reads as TGCAGCGTTGAGGGGAGAATGAACACTGAAGCTTTCTTT. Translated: CSVEGRMNTEAFF.